This record covers a single T cell receptor beta chain. The repertoire was sequenced with immunoSEQ multiplex PCR; TCRdb's copy has only in-frame clones and lacks some. The table includes under 85,000 clones, less than 95% detected once. The CDR3 sequence is 13 residues long. Germline CDR1 SGHRS, CDR2 YFSETQ. Trimming stripped 4 bases from V and 3 bases from J, with 7 bases between. The sample originates from a study of control samples from healthy donors and cancer patients. This receptor was taken from a woman aged 40 to 50 in good health. Sequencing was done on a sample of blood. V gene TRBV5-1 combines with J gene TRBJ2-2; D tentatively fits TRBD1 or TRBD2 (5 bases each). This CDR3 is CASSRGDTGELFF. DNA for the CDR3: TGCGCCAGCAGCCGGGGCGACACCGGGGAGCTGTTTTTT.